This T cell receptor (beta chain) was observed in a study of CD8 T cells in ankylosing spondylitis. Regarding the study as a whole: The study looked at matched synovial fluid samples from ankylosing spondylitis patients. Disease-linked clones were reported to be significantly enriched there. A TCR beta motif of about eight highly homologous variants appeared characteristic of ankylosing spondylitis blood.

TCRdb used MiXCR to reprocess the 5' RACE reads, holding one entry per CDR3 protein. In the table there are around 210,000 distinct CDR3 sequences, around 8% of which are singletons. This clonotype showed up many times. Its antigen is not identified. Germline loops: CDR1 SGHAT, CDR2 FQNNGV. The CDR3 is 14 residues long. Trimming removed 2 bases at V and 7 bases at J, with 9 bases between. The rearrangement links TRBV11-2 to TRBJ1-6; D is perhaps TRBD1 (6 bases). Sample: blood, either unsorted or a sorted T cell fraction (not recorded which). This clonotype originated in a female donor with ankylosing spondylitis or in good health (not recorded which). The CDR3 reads CASSLLQGNSPLHF. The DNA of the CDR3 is TGTGCCAGCAGCTTATTACAGGGAAATTCACCCCTCCACTTT.